Each of the 11 T cell receptor beta chains below was sequenced from the same sample in a study of cytomegalovirus exposure and HLA in healthy donors. 60 Vbeta and 13 Jbeta primers were used in PCR. The repertoire was sequenced with immunoSEQ multiplex PCR; TCRdb's copy has only in-frame clones and lacks some. The sample has tens of thousands of clones, 77% seen once. The source material was PBMCs. These receptors all stem from a man aged 50 to 60 in good health and CMV-seropositive.

The chain links TRBV10-1 to TRBJ2-5; the D is unclear. The CDR3 runs to 14 residues. Germline values: CDR1 WNHNN, CDR2 SYGVQD (reference sequence). The V and J ends lost 3 bases and 0 bases respectively, with 8 bases between them. CDR3 nucleotides: TGCGCCAGCAGTGATAGTCGTGACCAAGAGACCCAGTACTTC. It yields the protein CASSDSRDQETQYF.

V is TRBV10-3 and J is TRBJ1-1; 8 bases align to TRBD1. Trimming cost V 6 bases and J 2 bases; bases outside gene matches: 2. Germline CDR1 reads ENHRY; CDR2 reads SYGVKD. CDR3 length: 13 residues. CDR3 DNA sequence: TGTGCCATCAGGGGACAGGATAACACTGAAGCTTTCTTT. Translating it yields CAIRGQDNTEAFF.

The chain recombines TRBV4-1 with TRBJ1-2; 7 bases fit TRBD1. Germline lookup yields CDR1 MGHRA and CDR2 YSYEKL. The trim removed 4 bases at V and 8 bases at J, leaving 10 bases unmatched. The CDR3 length is 14 residues. The CDR3 loop is CASSRLGGGGGYTF. The CDR3 DNA sequence: TGCGCCAGCAGCCGTTTAGGGGGCGGGGGGGGCTACACCTTC.

By share of the sample, this clone is large (0.1 to 1%). V gene TRBV4-3 combines with J gene TRBJ2-7; TRBD1 is a possible D gene (6 bases). Germline-derived CDR1 and CDR2 are LGHNA and YSLEER. V dropped 0 bases and J dropped 2 bases, with 11 bases sitting between them. The CDR3 length is 15 residues. CDR3: CASSQDPAGAYEQYF. The CDR3 region has the DNA TGCGCCAGCAGCCAAGACCCGGCAGGGGCCTACGAGCAGTACTTC.

Comments on this clone: A junction end diverges from the germline sequence, so it may reflect a read error. This chain connects TRBV7-9 to TRBJ2-2; D might be TRBD1 (5 bases). The CDR3 is 12 residues long. Germline V gene data show CDR1 as SEHNR and CDR2 as FQNEAQ (reference sequence). The CDR3 DNA reads as TGTTCCAGTTCAAGGGGCATCCGGGAGCTGTTTTTT. Translating gives CSSSRGIRELFF.

The V call is TRBV27, the J call TRBJ1-1; TRBD1 is a possible D gene (5 bases). V was pared by 2 bases and J by 4 bases, with 11 bases between. The length of the CDR3 is 14 residues. The germline gives CDR1 MNHEY, CDR2 SMNVEV (reference sequence). The CDR3 loop is CASSLEVGGTEAFF. CDR3 bases: TGTGCCAGCAGTTTAGAGGTCGGGGGCACTGAAGCTTTCTTT.

The chain employs TRBV27 and TRBJ2-7, with D perhaps matching TRBD2 (5 bases). V lost 6 bases and J 0 bases, leaving 12 bases between the germline ends. The CDR3 loop spans 14 amino acids. CDR1 is MNHEY and CDR2 is SMNVEV in the germline V gene (reference sequence). The CDR3 coding sequence is TGTGCCAGCAGCCGGGGAGCCCACTCCTACGAGCAGTACTTC. Translating it yields CASSRGAHSYEQYF.

The V and J genes are TRBV27 and TRBJ2-7; no clear D. CDR1 and CDR2 from the germline V gene are MNHEY and SMNVEV (reference sequence). The length of the CDR3 is 13 residues. V lost 6 bases and J 6 bases, leaving 15 bases between the germline ends. The CDR3 is CASSQTVTGEQYF. The CDR3 bases are TGTGCCAGCAGCCAAACGGTTACGGGCGAGCAGTACTTC.

As regards this clone: The sample contains more than one DNA sequence encoding this CDR3. The chain links TRBV4-3 to TRBJ2-1; 7 bases are shared with TRBD2. The CDR3 has 16 residues. Germline V gene data show CDR1 as LGHNA and CDR2 as YSLEER. The V and J ends lost 0 bases and 2 bases, in that order; junction bases with no gene match: 4. The CDR3 sequence is CASSQDRLAAYNEQFF. In DNA, the CDR3 is TGCGCCAGCAGCCAAGATCGCCTAGCGGCCTACAATGAGCAGTTCTTC.

The gene calls are TRBV10-3 and TRBJ2-1; TRBD2 agrees at 9 bases. The germline gives CDR1 ENHRY, CDR2 SYGVKD. Trimming cost V 6 bases and J 5 bases; bases outside gene matches: 14. The CDR3 is made up of 17 amino acids. The CDR3, as DNA: TGTGCCATCAGCCGGACCGGACTAGCGACCACCCACAATGAGCAGTTCTTC. Its translation: CAISRTGLATTHNEQFF.

V usage is TRBV7-9 and J usage is TRBJ2-7; the D gene is possibly TRBD2 (6 bases). The germline V gene has CDR1 SEHNR and CDR2 FQNEAQ (reference sequence). The length of the CDR3 is 15 residues. The V end was cut by 1 base, the J end by 6 bases, with 16 bases between. The CDR3 DNA reads as TGTGCCAGCAGCTTAGGCCGGCGGGCCGGGGGCGAGCAGTACTTC. Encoded protein: CASSLGRRAGGEQYF. Full variable domain (remainder filled in from reference TRBV7-9 and TRBJ2-7): DTGVSQNPRHKITKRGQNVTFRCDPISEHNRLYWYRQTLGQGPEFLTYFQNEAQLEKSRLLSDRFSAERPKGSFSTLEIQRTEQGDSAMYLCASSLGRRAGGEQYFGPGTRLTVT.